These 31 T cell receptor beta chains share one sample of origin, sequenced in a study of cytomegalovirus exposure and HLA in healthy donors. PCR used 60 Vbeta primers and 13 Jbeta primers. TCRdb keeps only in-frame clones here, not all; method: immunoSEQ multiplex PCR. Found here are 120,000 to 150,000 clones, nearly 80% of them singletons; the top ten hold 2.5% to 3.5%. Sample: PBMCs. Source of these receptors: a man aged 40-49 years in good health and CMV-seropositive.

This chain uses TRBV10-2 with TRBJ2-1, with 7 bases that match TRBD1. Germline assignment: CDR1 WSHSY and CDR2 SAAADI. V gave up 6 bases and J gave up 6 bases; unmatched junction bases: 5. This CDR3 is built from 13 residues. CDR3 region: CASRVAGGNEQFF. For the CDR3, the DNA is TGCGCCAGCAGGGTAGCAGGGGGCAATGAGCAGTTCTTC.

The chain uses TRBV29-1 and TRBJ1-3; D may be TRBD1 (5 bases). There are 17 residues in the CDR3. The ends were cut back, 4 bases at V and 4 bases at J, with 23 bases in the middle. Germline CDR1 SQVTM, CDR2 ANQGSEA. The CDR3 loop is CSVASAGKGLRGNTIYF. CDR3 nucleotides: TGCAGCGTTGCGTCGGCAGGGAAGGGACTTCGGGGAAACACCATATATTTT. Full variable domain (missing parts from reference TRBV29-1 and TRBJ1-3): SAVISQKPSRDICQRGTSLTIQCQVDSQVTMMFWYRQQPGQSLTLIATANQGSEATYESGFVIDKFPISRPNLTFSTLTVSNMSPEDSSIYLCSVASAGKGLRGNTIYFGEGSWLTVV.

The rearrangement uses TRBV4-1 and TRBJ2-2; D gene unclear. Germline values: CDR1 MGHRA, CDR2 YSYEKL. Trimming took 4 bases from V and 4 from J, leaving 7 bases between them. The CDR3 runs 13 residues. The CDR3 sequence is CASSPSGTGELFF. CDR3 sequence (DNA): TGCGCCAGCAGCCCATCAGGCACCGGGGAGCTGTTTTTT.

CDR3 coding DNA: TGTGCCAGCAGCTTGGACAGGCGATACACTGAAGCTTTCTTT. This sequence encodes CASSLDRRYTEAFF. V usage is TRBV7-8 and J usage is TRBJ1-1; 7 positions match TRBD1. Trimming at V came to 3 bases and at J to 3 bases, leaving 4 bases not matched to a gene. CDR3 length equals 14 residues. Germline V gene data show CDR1 as SGHVS and CDR2 as FQNEAQ.

This chain uses TRBV6-1 with TRBJ1-2, with unresolved D. Germline V gives CDR1 MNHNS, CDR2 SASEGT. The V gene lost 11 bases and the J gene lost 0 bases, with 10 bases spanning the gap. This CDR3 comprises 12 residues. DNA of the CDR3: TGTGCCGTCCTCTTAGCTAACTATGGCTACACCTTC. It yields the protein CAVLLANYGYTF.

This rearrangement joins TRBV2 to TRBJ2-5, with TRBD2 identical over 7 bases. V lost 8 bases and J lost 1; bases outside the gene matches: 4. The germline V gene has CDR1 SNHLY and CDR2 FYNNEI. The CDR3 consists of 13 residues. In DNA, the CDR3 is TGTGCCAGCGGGCTAGCGGTCCAAGAGACCCAGTACTTC. Its translation is CASGLAVQETQYF.

V gene TRBV28 combines with J gene TRBJ2-2, with D maybe TRBD1 (5 bases). This CDR3 is 15 amino acids long. V gave up 3 bases and J gave up 4 bases, with 12 bases separating them. Germline V gene data show CDR1 as MDHEN and CDR2 as SYDVKM. As DNA, the CDR3 is TGTGCCAGCAGTTTGTTCACTCAGGGCACCGGGGAGCTGTTTTTT. This encodes CASSLFTQGTGELFF.

The rearrangement uses TRBV4-2 and TRBJ2-7, with 7 positions matching TRBD1. Germline V gene data show CDR1 as LGHNA and CDR2 as YNFKEQ. V lost 5 bases and J lost 6; bases outside the gene matches: 7. The CDR3 is made up of 13 amino acids. CDR3 coding DNA: TGTGCCAGCAGCTCCCCGGGACAGCCCGAGCAGTACTTC. This sequence encodes CASSSPGQPEQYF.

V gene TRBV7-9 combines with J gene TRBJ2-5, with D tentatively TRBD1 (6 bases). Germline lookup yields CDR1 SEHNR and CDR2 FQNEAQ (reference sequence). The CDR3 is 15 residues long. Trimming took off 1 base at V and 2 bases at J, with 11 bases between the two ends. CDR3 residues: CASSLDPGTQETQYF. The CDR3 bases are TGTGCCAGCAGCTTAGACCCCGGGACACAAGAGACCCAGTACTTC.

The rearrangement links TRBV7-2 to TRBJ2-1; a possible D gene is TRBD2 (5 bases). Trimming removed 3 bases at V and 9 bases at J, with 15 bases between. Per germline, CDR1 SGHTA and CDR2 FQGNSA. The length of the CDR3 is 14 residues. The CDR3 DNA reads as TGTGCCAGCAGCTTTCTACAAATTGGGAGTGAGCAGTTCTTC. Translated, it gives CASSFLQIGSEQFF.

This chain connects TRBV30 to TRBJ1-2; D remains ambiguous. V lost 0 bases and J lost 3, with 8 bases in between. Germline lookup yields CDR1 GTSNPN and CDR2 SVGIG (reference sequence). CDR3 size: 13 residues. The CDR3 bases are TGTGCCTGGAGTGTAAGTGGCCACTATGGCTACACCTTC. Protein product: CAWSVSGHYGYTF.

The chain employs TRBV5-4 and TRBJ2-7; perhaps TRBD1 as D (5 bases). This CDR3 has 12 amino acids. The V and J ends lost 4 bases and 3 bases respectively, with 8 bases between them. The V gene's germline CDR1 is SGHNT and CDR2 YYREEE (reference sequence). The CDR3 nucleotides read TGTGCCAGCAGCAGGGGATACTACGAGCAGTACTTC. Its translation: CASSRGYYEQYF. The variable domain in full, completed from reference TRBV5-4 and TRBJ2-7, reads ETGVTQSPTHLIKTRGQQVTLRCSSQSGHNTVSWYQQALGQGPQFIFQYYREEENGRGNFPPRFSGLQFPNYSSELNVNALELDDSALYLCASSRGYYEQYFGPGTRLTVT.

The chain joins TRBV9 to TRBJ2-7; TRBD2 agrees at 11 bases. V lost 3 bases, J lost 3 bases, and 8 bases stayed unmatched. Germline assignment: CDR1 SGDLS and CDR2 YYNGEE. This CDR3 comprises 16 residues. The CDR3 nucleotides read TGTGCCAGCAGCGAATCCGGGACTAGCGGCCTCTACGAGCAGTACTTC. Protein sequence: CASSESGTSGLYEQYF.

The chain couples TRBV7-8 to TRBJ1-4, with D possibly matching TRBD1 (6 bases). The CDR3 loop spans 14 amino acids. CDR1 is SGHVS, CDR2 FQNEAQ, per germline. Trimming cost V 5 bases and J 8 bases, with 15 bases left between them. The chain's CDR3 is CASSLWGQMEKLFF. Written as DNA, the CDR3 is TGTGCCAGCAGCCTGTGGGGACAAATGGAAAAACTGTTTTTT.

As DNA, the CDR3 is TGTGCCAGCAGCCCCCAGGGACAGGGTGATAGCTACACCTTC. Protein sequence: CASSPQGQGDSYTF. V and J are TRBV2 and TRBJ1-2; 9 nucleotides match TRBD1. This CDR3 has 14 amino acids. Unmatched junction bases numbered 11, after V lost 6 bases and J lost 9 bases. The germline gives CDR1 SNHLY, CDR2 FYNNEI.

V is TRBV2 and J is TRBJ2-7; D ambiguous. Germline CDR1 SNHLY, CDR2 FYNNEI. CDR3 length: 14 residues. Trimming removed 6 bases at V and 1 base at J, with 13 bases between. CDR3 sequence reads: CASRVTEASYEQYF. The DNA of the CDR3 is TGTGCCAGCAGAGTAACCGAAGCATCCTACGAGCAGTACTTC.

The V gene is TRBV18, the J gene TRBJ1-5; TRBD1 matches 8 bases. The CDR3 contains 19 residues. V trimming: 2 bases; J trimming: 2 bases; junction bases outside the gene matches: 14. From germline, CDR1 is KGHSH and CDR2 LQKENI. DNA of the CDR3: TGTGCCAGCTCACCATATACCTACGGACAGGGACGTGGCAATCAGCCCCAGCATTTT. This translates into CASSPYTYGQGRGNQPQHF.

CDR3 loop: CSATDYGYTF. CDR3 bases: TGCAGTGCTACGGACTATGGCTACACCTTC. V and J are TRBV20-1 and TRBJ1-2; D uncertain. Trimming shortened V by 4 bases and J by 3 bases, and 3 bases separated the two germline ends. This CDR3 contains 10 residues. CDR1 is DFQATT, CDR2 SNEGSKA, per germline (reference sequence).

The genes are TRBV6-5 and TRBJ2-2, with D unclear. The CDR3 loop spans 16 amino acids. The germline gives CDR1 MNHEY, CDR2 SVGAGI. Between the trimmed V and J ends, which lost 3 bases and 0 bases, there was a span of 11 bases. This CDR3 is CASSYATNANTGELFF. CDR3 DNA sequence: TGTGCCAGCAGTTATGCGACAAACGCGAACACCGGGGAGCTGTTTTTT.

The J gene is TRBJ2-1, the V gene TRBV19, with TRBD1 matching 7 bases. V shed 2 bases, J shed 0 bases, and the junction held 10 bases outside the gene matches. The CDR3 runs to 18 residues. Germline V gives CDR1 LNHDA, CDR2 SQIVND (reference sequence). CDR3 loop: CASSISRQGPSSYNEQFF. The DNA for the CDR3 is TGTGCCAGTAGTATATCGAGACAGGGTCCCAGCTCCTACAATGAGCAGTTCTTC.

The chain combines TRBV2 with TRBJ1-2, with D tentatively TRBD1 (5 bases). Trimming stripped 5 bases from V and 2 bases from J, with 15 bases between. The CDR3 contains 15 residues. The germline gives CDR1 SNHLY, CDR2 FYNNEI. CDR3 in DNA: TGTGCCAGCAGTTCGCAGGGAAGTAACAACTATGGCTACACCTTC. It yields the protein CASSSQGSNNYGYTF. The full variable domain, completed using reference TRBV2 and TRBJ1-2, is EPEVTQTPSHQVTQMGQEVILRCVPISNHLYFYWYRQILGQKVEFLVSFYNNEISEKSEIFDDQFSVERPDGSNFTLKIRSTKLEDSAMYFCASSSQGSNNYGYTFGSGTRLTVV.

This sequence joins TRBV4-1 and TRBJ1-4, with D perhaps matching TRBD1 (6 bases). The CDR3 extends over 16 amino acids. CDR1 and CDR2 (germline): MGHRA, YSYEKL. V lost 3 bases and J lost 3, with 14 bases in between. The CDR3 bases are TGCGCCAGCAGCCAGGGACACCAAGGGGCTAATGAAAAACTGTTTTTT. Its translation is CASSQGHQGANEKLFF.

The rearrangement joins TRBV4-1 to TRBJ1-2, with 8 positions matching TRBD1. There are 17 residues in the CDR3. Germline CDR1 and CDR2: MGHRA and YSYEKL. The ends lost 1 base at V and 4 bases at J; junction bases unmatched: 11. The CDR3 sequence is CASSQGYGQGFSYGYTF. The CDR3, as DNA: TGCGCCAGCAGCCAAGGATACGGACAGGGTTTTAGCTATGGCTACACCTTC.

The chain joins TRBV25-1 to TRBJ1-2; maybe TRBD1 (5 bases). Between the trimmed V and J ends, which lost 5 bases and 6 bases, there was a span of 19 bases. The CDR3 runs 15 residues. Germline V gene data show CDR1 as MGHDK and CDR2 as SYGVNS. CDR3 loop: CASSRSGESRDGYTF. CDR3 coding DNA: TGTGCCAGCAGTCGGTCGGGGGAGTCGAGAGATGGCTACACCTTC.

Here the CDR3 reads CASRPRGEREVYEQYF. The CDR3 bases are TGTGCCAGCAGGCCCCGGGGGGAGCGGGAAGTCTACGAGCAGTACTTC. V and J are TRBV27 and TRBJ2-7; the match to TRBD2 covers 7 bases. V lost 6 bases to trimming and J lost 3 bases; unmatched junction nucleotides: 14. CDR3 length equals 16 residues. Germline lookup yields CDR1 MNHEY and CDR2 SMNVEV (reference sequence).

J is TRBJ1-5 and V is TRBV27; perhaps TRBD1 as D (5 bases). Per germline, CDR1 MNHEY and CDR2 SMNVEV (reference sequence). V lost 4 bases, J lost 4 bases, and 8 bases lay in between. The CDR3 is 13 amino acids. The CDR3 DNA is TGTGCCAGCAGTTCCAGACAGAATCAGCCCCAGCATTTT. Translating it yields CASSSRQNQPQHF.

V is TRBV5-1 and J is TRBJ2-4, with 10 bases lining up with TRBD2. V lost 4 bases and J lost 6; bases outside the gene matches: 10. This CDR3 has 16 residues. Per the germline V gene, CDR1 is SGHRS and CDR2 is YFSETQ. In DNA form, the CDR3 reads TGCGCCAGCAGCGGGACCGGGACTAGCGTCGGAAACATTCAGTACTTC. Amino acids: CASSGTGTSVGNIQYF.

V is TRBV29-1 and J is TRBJ1-1; tentative D call: TRBD1 (5 bases). Deletions cut 6 bases from V and 3 bases from J, with 17 bases between. The CDR3 spans 14 residues. Looked up from germline, CDR1 is SQVTM and CDR2 is ANQGSEA. Written as DNA, the CDR3 is TGCAGCGTCAGGCCCGAGGACACAGACACTGAAGCTTTCTTT. It translates to CSVRPEDTDTEAFF.

The chain couples TRBV15 to TRBJ1-5, with 8 bases lining up with TRBD1. V was clipped by 3 bases and J by 11 bases; unmatched bases: 18. Germline assignment: CDR1 LNHNV and CDR2 YYDKDF (reference sequence). The length of the CDR3 is 17 residues. CDR3 nucleotide sequence: TGTGCCACCAGCAGTGGCGCGGAGGCAGGGGGCGCGGGGTCCCAGCATTTT. This codes for CATSSGAEAGGAGSQHF.

A single count supports this clone. This rearrangement joins TRBV19 to TRBJ2-3; D is undetermined. CDR3 length: 11 amino acids. From germline, CDR1 is LNHDA and CDR2 SQIVND (reference sequence). V gave up 3 bases and J gave up 6 bases, with 4 bases separating them. The CDR3 sequence: CASSIRDTQYF. Here the CDR3 DNA reads TGTGCCAGTAGTATCCGGGATACGCAGTATTTT.

V usage is TRBV7-8 and J usage is TRBJ2-1; 8 nucleotides line up with TRBD2. The CDR3 has 17 amino acids. With 1 base clipped from V and 0 bases from J, the junction kept 5 bases outside the gene matches. The V gene's germline CDR1 is SGHVS and CDR2 FQNEAQ. The CDR3 region is CASSLGAGGSSYNEQFF. CDR3 nucleotide sequence: TGTGCCAGCAGCTTAGGGGCGGGAGGCAGCTCCTACAATGAGCAGTTCTTC.